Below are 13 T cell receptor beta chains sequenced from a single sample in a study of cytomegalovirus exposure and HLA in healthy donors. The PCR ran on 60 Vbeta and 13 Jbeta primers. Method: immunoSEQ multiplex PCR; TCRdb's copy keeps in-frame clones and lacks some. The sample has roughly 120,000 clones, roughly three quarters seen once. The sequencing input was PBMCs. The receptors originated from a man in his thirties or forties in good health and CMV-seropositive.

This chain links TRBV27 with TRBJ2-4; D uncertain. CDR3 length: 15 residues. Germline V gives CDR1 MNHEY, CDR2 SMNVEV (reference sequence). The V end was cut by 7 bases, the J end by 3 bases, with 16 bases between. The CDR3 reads CASTAPSLVKNIQYF. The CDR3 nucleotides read TGTGCCAGCACCGCCCCCTCCTTAGTCAAAAACATTCAGTACTTC.

CDR3 nucleotides: TGTGCCAGCAGGGGGGGACTAGTGCAGTACAATGAGCAGTTCTTC. It encodes CASRGGLVQYNEQFF. This chain uses TRBV2 with TRBJ2-1; 8 nucleotides line up with TRBD2. J gave up 4 bases and V 6 bases, and 8 bases lay outside the gene matches. The germline CDR1 and CDR2 sequences are SNHLY and FYNNEI. The CDR3 is 15 residues long.

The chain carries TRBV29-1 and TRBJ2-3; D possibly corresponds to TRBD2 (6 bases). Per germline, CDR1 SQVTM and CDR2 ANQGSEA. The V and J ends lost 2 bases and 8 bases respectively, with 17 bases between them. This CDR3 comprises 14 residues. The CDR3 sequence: CSVEYARVGGTQYF. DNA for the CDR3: TGCAGCGTTGAATATGCTAGGGTGGGGGGTACGCAGTATTTT.

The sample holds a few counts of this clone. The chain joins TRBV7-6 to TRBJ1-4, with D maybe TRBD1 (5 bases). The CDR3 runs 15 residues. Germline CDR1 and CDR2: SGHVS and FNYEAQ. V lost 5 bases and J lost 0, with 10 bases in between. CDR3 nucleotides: TGTGCCAGCAGCCAGACAGACACAACTAATGAAAAACTGTTTTTT. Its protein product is CASSQTDTTNEKLFF.

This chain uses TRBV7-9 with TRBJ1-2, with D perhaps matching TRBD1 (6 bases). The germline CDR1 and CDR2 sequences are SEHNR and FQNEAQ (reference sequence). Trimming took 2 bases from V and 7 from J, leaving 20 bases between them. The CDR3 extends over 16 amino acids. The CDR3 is CASSLSRDMVYSGYTF. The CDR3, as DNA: TGTGCCAGCAGCTTATCCCGGGACATGGTGTACTCTGGCTACACCTTC.

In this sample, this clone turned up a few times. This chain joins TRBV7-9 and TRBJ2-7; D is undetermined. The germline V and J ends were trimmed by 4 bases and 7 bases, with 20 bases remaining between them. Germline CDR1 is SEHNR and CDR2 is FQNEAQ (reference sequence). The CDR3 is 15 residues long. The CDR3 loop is CASSSKFDTPGEQYF. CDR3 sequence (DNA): TGTGCCAGCAGCTCCAAATTCGACACCCCAGGAGAGCAGTACTTC.

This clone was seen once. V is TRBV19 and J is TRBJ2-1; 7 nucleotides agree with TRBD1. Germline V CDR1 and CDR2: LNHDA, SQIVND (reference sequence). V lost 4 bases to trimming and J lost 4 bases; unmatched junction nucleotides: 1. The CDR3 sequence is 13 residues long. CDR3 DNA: TGTGCCAGTAGTAGGGACAGTTACAATGAGCAGTTCTTC. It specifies CASSRDSYNEQFF. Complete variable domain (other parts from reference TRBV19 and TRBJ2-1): DGGITQSPKYLFRKEGQNVTLSCEQNLNHDAMYWYRQDPGQGLRLIYYSQIVNDFQKGDIAEGYSVSREKKESFPLTVTSAQKNPTAFYLCASSRDSYNEQFFGPGTRLTVL.

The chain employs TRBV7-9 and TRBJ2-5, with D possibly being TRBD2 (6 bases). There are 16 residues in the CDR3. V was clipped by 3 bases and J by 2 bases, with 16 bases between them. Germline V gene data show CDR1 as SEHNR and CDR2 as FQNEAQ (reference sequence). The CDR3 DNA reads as TGTGCCAGCAGCTTTCCGCTCGGGACTCCGCAAGAGACCCAGTACTTC. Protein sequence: CASSFPLGTPQETQYF.

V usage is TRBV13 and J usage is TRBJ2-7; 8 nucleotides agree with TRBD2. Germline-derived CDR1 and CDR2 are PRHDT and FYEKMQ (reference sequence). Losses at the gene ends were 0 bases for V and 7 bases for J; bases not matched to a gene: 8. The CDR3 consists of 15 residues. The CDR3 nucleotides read TGTGCCAGCAGCTTAGGACTAGCGGCCCTCTTGGAGCAGTACTTC. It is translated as CASSLGLAALLEQYF.

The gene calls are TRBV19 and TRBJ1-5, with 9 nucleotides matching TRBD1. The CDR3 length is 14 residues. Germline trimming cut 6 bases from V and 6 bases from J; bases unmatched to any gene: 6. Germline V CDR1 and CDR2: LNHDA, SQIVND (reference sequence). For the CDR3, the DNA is TGTGCCAGTAGCCGGGGGACAGGGAGTCAGCCCCAGCATTTT. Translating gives CASSRGTGSQPQHF.

This CDR3 is CASSLARETGEGNTIYF. DNA of the CDR3: TGTGCCAGCAGCTTAGCGAGGGAGACAGGGGAGGGAAACACCATATATTTT. This chain links TRBV7-2 with TRBJ1-3, with 8 nucleotides matching TRBD1. Germline V gives CDR1 SGHTA, CDR2 FQGNSA. V was clipped by 0 bases and J by 4 bases; unmatched bases: 8. This CDR3 is 17 amino acids long. The variable domain in full, completed from reference TRBV7-2 and TRBJ1-3, reads GAGVSQSPSNKVTEKGKDVELRCDPISGHTALYWYRQSLGQGLEFLIYFQGNSAPDKSGLPSDRFSAERTGGSVSTLTIQRTQQEDSAVYLCASSLARETGEGNTIYFGEGSWLTVV.

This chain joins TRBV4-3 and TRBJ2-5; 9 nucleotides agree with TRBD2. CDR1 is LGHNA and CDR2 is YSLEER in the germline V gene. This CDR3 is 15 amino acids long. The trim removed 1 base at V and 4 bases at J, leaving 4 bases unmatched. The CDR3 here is CASSQGAGGLETQYF. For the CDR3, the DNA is TGCGCCAGCAGCCAAGGGGCGGGGGGGCTAGAGACCCAGTACTTC.

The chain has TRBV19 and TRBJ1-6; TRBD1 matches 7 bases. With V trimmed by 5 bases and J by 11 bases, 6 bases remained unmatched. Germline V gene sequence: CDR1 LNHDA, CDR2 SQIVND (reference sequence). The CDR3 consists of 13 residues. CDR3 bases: TGTGCCAGTAGTCCTCCGGGACAGACACCCCTCCACTTT. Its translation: CASSPPGQTPLHF.